This record looks at one T cell receptor (beta chain) sequence and its context. What it recognizes is unknown. The data belong to a study of T cell responses to AZD1222 COVID-19 vaccine. Notes on the study in general: Baseline seropositivity characterized only a handful of AZD1222 recipients. Among vaccine-associated CD4 TCRs, coverage spanned spike, with dominance at 160-218 and 743-854.

Only in-frame clones appear in the TCRdb table, and some are missing; sequencing was by immunoSEQ multiplex PCR. The table records about 130,000 clones, over 75% of them present only once. The source of this sequence is an adult in good health. Source: peripheral blood, taken on day 0 of AZD1222 vaccination.

The CDR3 reads CASSPNPGLFYEQYF. The CDR3 DNA sequence: TGCGCCAGCAGTCCCAACCCGGGGTTATTCTACGAGCAGTACTTC. V is TRBV5-1 and J is TRBJ2-7; tentative D call: TRBD2 (5 bases). The CDR3 contains 15 residues. Germline V gene sequence: CDR1 SGHRS, CDR2 YFSETQ. The V and J ends lost 5 bases and 3 bases respectively, with 18 bases between them.